The 32 T cell receptor beta chains given below trace back to one sample, sequenced in a study of radiotherapy plus CTLA-4 blockade in lung cancer. Only in-frame clones appear in the TCRdb table, and some are missing; sequencing was by immunoSEQ multiplex PCR. This sample has about 31,000 clones, with 60% to 80% found just once. Sequencing was performed on peripheral blood, taken from a patient treated with radiotherapy plus ipilimumab. These receptors all stem from a human donor with non-small cell lung cancer whose response to radiotherapy plus ipilimumab could not be evaluated.

This rearrangement joins TRBV18 to TRBJ2-7; 12 bases are shared with TRBD2. The J segment lost 2 bases and the V segment lost 4 bases, leaving 6 bases of the junction unmatched. The germline CDR1 and CDR2 sequences are KGHSH and LQKENI. The CDR3 length is 16 residues. CDR3 region: CASSLETSGGTYEQYF. The CDR3 region has the DNA TGTGCCAGCTCACTAGAGACTAGCGGGGGCACCTACGAGCAGTACTTC.

V and J are TRBV29-1 and TRBJ1-1, with 8 bases aligning to TRBD1. CDR1 is SQVTM and CDR2 is ANQGSEA in the germline V gene. With V trimmed by 0 bases and J by 5 bases, 8 bases remained unmatched. The length of the CDR3 is 15 residues. The CDR3 is CSVEDPRTGWTEAFF. CDR3 bases: TGCAGCGTTGAAGATCCCCGGACAGGGTGGACTGAAGCTTTCTTT.

The V and J genes are TRBV11-2 and TRBJ2-6; 8 bases fit TRBD1. Trimming took 4 bases from V and 2 from J; bases not matched to a gene: 10. This CDR3 has 18 residues. Germline V gives CDR1 SGHAT, CDR2 FQNNGV. The CDR3 DNA follows: TGTGCCAGCAGCTCCCGAAGGACAGGGACCCCTGGGGCCAACGTCCTGACTTTC. As protein: CASSSRRTGTPGANVLTF.

On this clone: The same CDR3 arises from other DNA sequences in this sample as well. V is TRBV5-1 and J is TRBJ2-1; TRBD2 is a possible D gene (6 bases). Trimming pared 5 bases from V and 8 bases from J, leaving 14 bases between. Germline V gene lookup returns CDR1 SGHRS and CDR2 YFSETQ. The CDR3 covers 13 residues. CDR3 DNA sequence: TGCGCCAGCAGACGACGGGAGTCAGATGAGCAGTTCTTC. Its translation is CASRRRESDEQFF.

The genes are TRBV2 and TRBJ1-5, with 9 bases lining up with TRBD1. The CDR3 sequence is 14 residues long. Germline CDR1 and CDR2: SNHLY and FYNNEI. V shed 6 bases and J 6 bases; nucleotides not matched to a gene: 6. This chain's CDR3 is CASSGQGRVQPQHF. The CDR3 coding sequence is TGTGCCAGCAGCGGACAGGGGAGGGTTCAGCCCCAGCATTTT. The full variable domain, its missing parts supplied by reference TRBV2 and TRBJ1-5, is EPEVTQTPSHQVTQMGQEVILRCVPISNHLYFYWYRQILGQKVEFLVSFYNNEISEKSEIFDDQFSVERPDGSNFTLKIRSTKLEDSAMYFCASSGQGRVQPQHFGDGTRLSIL.

This chain links TRBV4-1 with TRBJ1-1, with D unclear. V lost 6 bases and J lost 4, with 15 bases in between. Germline V gene sequence: CDR1 MGHRA, CDR2 YSYEKL. This CDR3 spans 14 amino acids. The CDR3 loop reads CASSQTRSGTEAFF. In nucleotides, the CDR3 is TGCGCCAGCAGTCAGACCCGAAGCGGCACTGAAGCTTTCTTT.

V usage is TRBV5-6 and J usage is TRBJ1-1, with D possibly matching TRBD1 (5 bases). The CDR3 has 14 residues. Trimming removed 1 base from V and 5 bases from J, with 12 bases in between. Germline V lookup: CDR1 SGHDT, CDR2 YYEEEE. The CDR3: CASSLFDSETEAFF. In DNA, the CDR3 is TGTGCCAGCAGCTTGTTCGACAGTGAGACTGAAGCTTTCTTT. Filled out from reference TRBV5-6 and TRBJ1-1, the complete variable domain reads DAGVTQSPTHLIKTRGQQVTLRCSPKSGHDTVSWYQQALGQGPQFIFQYYEEEERQRGNFPDRFSGHQFPNYSSELNVNALLLGDSALYLCASSLFDSETEAFFGQGTRLTVV.

The V gene is TRBV11-2, the J gene TRBJ1-2, with TRBD1 as a possible D gene (6 bases). The CDR3 extends over 15 amino acids. CDR1 and CDR2 (germline): SGHAT, FQNNGV. V lost 1 base and J 3 bases, leaving 12 bases between the germline ends. The CDR3 nucleotides are TGTGCCAGCAGCTTAGGGACAGCCTGGCACTATGGCTACACCTTC. Translating it yields CASSLGTAWHYGYTF. Using reference TRBV11-2 and TRBJ1-2 for the parts outside the CDR3, the full variable domain is EAGVAQSPRYKIIEKRQSVAFWCNPISGHATLYWYQQILGQGPKLLIQFQNNGVVDDSQLPKDRFSAERLKGVDSTLKIQPAKLEDSAVYLCASSLGTAWHYGYTFGSGTRLTVV.

There are a few counts of this clone. This chain uses TRBV25-1 with TRBJ2-7, with 7 nucleotides matching TRBD1. The V gene end was trimmed by 8 bases and the J gene end by 0 bases; junction bases not matched to a gene: 13. Germline CDR1 is MGHDK and CDR2 is SYGVNS. CDR3 length equals 16 residues. CDR3 region: CASSRPGTVSSYEQYF. The CDR3 nucleotides are TGTGCCAGCTCCCGCCCCGGGACAGTAAGCTCCTACGAGCAGTACTTC.

This clone is categorized as medium-sized. The chain employs TRBV28 and TRBJ2-7; no firm D call. Trimming left V 2 bases short and J 2 bases short, with 10 bases between. The CDR3 has 14 residues. CDR1 and CDR2 from the germline V gene are MDHEN and SYDVKM. Here the CDR3 DNA reads TGTGCCAGCAGTTTAGGCCAGGAAGCCTACGAGCAGTACTTC. Its translation is CASSLGQEAYEQYF. The full variable domain, its missing parts supplied by reference TRBV28 and TRBJ2-7, is DVKVTQSSRYLVKRTGEKVFLECVQDMDHENMFWYRQDPGLGLRLIYFSYDVKMKEKGDIPEGYSVSREKKERFSLILESASTNQTSMYLCASSLGQEAYEQYFGPGTRLTVT.

This clone was counted only a few times. The genes are TRBV6-6 and TRBJ1-3; no clear D gene. V was clipped by 0 bases and J by 2 bases, with 8 bases between them. The CDR3 is 15 residues long. Per the germline V gene, CDR1 is MNHNY and CDR2 is SVGAGI (reference sequence). The CDR3 protein is CASSYSFGPGNTIYF. CDR3 coding DNA: TGTGCCAGCAGTTACTCATTTGGGCCTGGAAACACCATATATTTT.

The rearrangement uses TRBV6-5 and TRBJ2-3, with D tentatively TRBD1 (5 bases). V was cut by 4 bases and J by 4 bases, with 9 bases left in between. The germline V gene has CDR1 MNHEY and CDR2 SVGAGI. The CDR3 runs 13 residues. Here the CDR3 DNA reads TGTGCCAGCAGTTTGCTACAGGCAGATACGCAGTATTTT. It is translated as CASSLLQADTQYF.

The count of this clone is one. This sequence joins TRBV29-1 and TRBJ2-3; 9 bases map to TRBD1. The J segment lost 4 bases and the V segment lost 4 bases, leaving 6 bases of the junction unmatched. The CDR3 extends over 14 amino acids. Per the germline V gene, CDR1 is SQVTM and CDR2 is ANQGSEA. CDR3 in amino acids: CSVAGTGLADTQYF. For the CDR3, the DNA is TGCAGCGTTGCAGGGACAGGGCTCGCAGATACGCAGTATTTT.

This chain connects TRBV11-2 to TRBJ2-7; D is unclear. Germline V gene data show CDR1 as SGHAT and CDR2 as FQNNGV. V was shortened by 0 bases and J by 1 base, with 7 bases between the two germline ends. The CDR3 loop spans 14 amino acids. CDR3 amino acids: CASSLEVASYEQYF. CDR3 nucleotides: TGTGCCAGCAGCTTAGAAGTCGCGTCCTACGAGCAGTACTTC.

The rearrangement joins TRBV28 to TRBJ1-2; 7 bases align to TRBD1. Germline V gene lookup returns CDR1 MDHEN and CDR2 SYDVKM. With 5 bases clipped from V and 1 base from J, the junction kept 10 bases outside the gene matches. This CDR3 comprises 16 residues. CDR3 region: CASSRDSGGRNYGYTF. CDR3 bases: TGTGCCAGCAGTCGGGATTCAGGGGGACGTAACTATGGCTACACCTTC.

V is TRBV7-9 and J is TRBJ2-2; 11 bases match TRBD1. J gave up 7 bases and V 5 bases, and 15 bases lay outside the gene matches. Germline-derived CDR1 and CDR2 are SEHNR and FQNEAQ (reference sequence). The CDR3 runs 18 residues. The CDR3 here is CASSANAGQGALSGELFF. In DNA, the CDR3 is TGTGCCAGCAGCGCTAACGCTGGACAGGGGGCGTTGAGCGGGGAGCTGTTTTTT.

The rearrangement links TRBV2 to TRBJ1-1; a weak D match, TRBD1 (6 bases). In germline, CDR1 is SNHLY, CDR2 FYNNEI. This CDR3 region has 15 residues. V lost 8 bases and J 2 bases, leaving 18 bases between the germline ends. This CDR3 is CASLIRQAVNTEAFF. CDR3 DNA: TGTGCCAGCCTAATCAGACAGGCTGTCAACACTGAAGCTTTCTTT.

This clone was recorded once. V usage is TRBV5-4 and J usage is TRBJ2-6; D is uncertain. The CDR3 has 15 residues. Germline V gene sequence: CDR1 SGHNT, CDR2 YYREEE (reference sequence). With 0 bases removed from V and 0 bases from J, the gap between germline ends came to 4 bases. The CDR3 here is CASSLGASGANVLTF. CDR3 sequence (DNA): TGTGCCAGCAGCTTGGGCGCCTCTGGGGCCAACGTCCTGACTTTC.

The chain recombines TRBV6-1 with TRBJ2-7; no firm D call. Germline loops: CDR1 MNHNS, CDR2 SASEGT. The CDR3 runs 14 residues. The V end lost 6 bases, the J end lost 0 bases, and 12 bases lay between the germline ends. The CDR3 reads CASRLTVASYEQYF. The CDR3 DNA is TGTGCCAGCAGACTGACTGTCGCCTCCTACGAGCAGTACTTC.

V usage is TRBV6-1 and J usage is TRBJ2-5, with 8 bases aligning to TRBD2. The CDR3 runs 16 residues. The germline V gene has CDR1 MNHNS and CDR2 SASEGT. Losses at the gene ends were 0 bases for V and 2 bases for J; bases not matched to a gene: 5. The chain's CDR3 is CASSEAPGGPQETQYF. The CDR3, as DNA: TGTGCCAGCAGTGAAGCGCCGGGAGGGCCTCAAGAGACCCAGTACTTC.

The rearrangement joins TRBV5-1 to TRBJ1-2; 8 bases match TRBD1. This CDR3 has 16 residues. Losses at the gene ends were 4 bases for V and 1 base for J; bases not matched to a gene: 9. Germline-derived CDR1 and CDR2 are SGHRS and YFSETQ. CDR3: CASSAPGTGYNYGYTF. The CDR3 DNA is TGCGCCAGCAGCGCCCCCGGGACAGGATATAACTATGGCTACACCTTC.

The chain links TRBV19 to TRBJ1-2, with TRBD1 identical over 8 bases. There are 15 residues in the CDR3. Germline CDR1 reads LNHDA; CDR2 reads SQIVND (reference sequence). V shed 7 bases and J 4 bases; nucleotides not matched to a gene: 11. The CDR3 reads CASTRSHTGGYGYTF. The CDR3 DNA is TGTGCCAGTACCCGATCCCACACAGGGGGCTATGGCTACACCTTC.

This clone has just a few counts. The V and J genes are TRBV5-4 and TRBJ2-5, with 10 bases fitting TRBD2. In germline, CDR1 is SGHNT, CDR2 YYREEE (reference sequence). V lost 5 bases and J lost 5; bases outside the gene matches: 6. The CDR3 has 14 residues. In DNA, the CDR3 is TGTGCCAGCAGACCTAGCGGGAGCGAGGAGACCCAGTACTTC. Translated, it gives CASRPSGSEETQYF.

The rearrangement links TRBV7-2 to TRBJ1-3; D uncertain. V lost 5 bases to trimming and J lost 0 bases, with 8 bases between them. Germline V gene lookup returns CDR1 SGHTA and CDR2 FQGNSA. This CDR3 comprises 14 residues. The CDR3 DNA sequence: TGTGCCAGCAGCCTCGCGTACTCTGGAAACACCATATATTTT. Its protein is CASSLAYSGNTIYF.

The chain couples TRBV19 to TRBJ1-5; 7 bases map to TRBD1. Trimming took 9 bases from V and 3 from J; bases not matched to a gene: 11. This CDR3 has 15 amino acids. Germline-derived CDR1 and CDR2 are LNHDA and SQIVND (reference sequence). In DNA, the CDR3 is TGTGCCAGCCATATAAGGGGGCAGATCAATCAGCCCCAGCATTTT. The encoded protein is CASHIRGQINQPQHF. The entire variable domain, with the rest obtained from reference TRBV19 and TRBJ1-5, is as follows: DGGITQSPKYLFRKEGQNVTLSCEQNLNHDAMYWYRQDPGQGLRLIYYSQIVNDFQKGDIAEGYSVSREKKESFPLTVTSAQKNPTAFYLCASHIRGQINQPQHFGDGTRLSIL.

The gene calls are TRBV5-8 and TRBJ1-1, with 7 bases identical to TRBD1. CDR1 and CDR2 from the germline V gene are SGHTS and YDEGEE. V trimming: 1 base; J trimming: 1 base; junction bases outside the gene matches: 4. There are 15 residues in the CDR3. The CDR3 sequence is CASSLTGQPNTEAFF. In nucleotides, the CDR3 is TGTGCCAGCAGCTTGACGGGACAGCCGAACACTGAAGCTTTCTTT.

The V gene is TRBV7-2, the J gene TRBJ1-2, with D perhaps matching TRBD1 (6 bases). The V end was cut by 2 bases, the J end by 4 bases, with 11 bases between. CDR1 is SGHTA, CDR2 FQGNSA, per germline. The CDR3 length is 14 residues. CDR3 sequence reads: CASSLNRDGYGYTF. The CDR3 nucleotides are TGTGCCAGCAGCTTAAACAGGGACGGCTATGGCTACACCTTC.

CDR3 sequence: CASREQGTLNTGELFF. As DNA, the CDR3 is TGTGCCAGCAGGGAACAGGGGACCCTGAACACCGGGGAGCTGTTTTTT. This rearrangement joins TRBV27 to TRBJ2-2, with 7 nucleotides matching TRBD1. Germline V gene sequence: CDR1 MNHEY, CDR2 SMNVEV (reference sequence). The CDR3 has 16 amino acids. V dropped 6 bases and J dropped 1; count of bases not matched to a gene: 8.

Only a few counts were recorded for this clone. The rearrangement joins TRBV10-3 to TRBJ1-5, with D uncertain. V was cut by 3 bases and J by 4 bases, with 4 bases left in between. The CDR3 is 12 amino acids. Germline V gives CDR1 ENHRY, CDR2 SYGVKD. CDR3: CAISDSNQPQHF. The DNA of the CDR3 is TGTGCCATCAGTGATTCAAATCAGCCCCAGCATTTT.

This clone has a handful of counts. The genes are TRBV6-5 and TRBJ1-1, with 9 bases fitting TRBD1. This CDR3 spans 13 amino acids. Germline V gene lookup returns CDR1 MNHEY and CDR2 SVGAGI. Trimming removed 5 bases from V and 4 bases from J; junction bases left unmatched: 2. The CDR3 DNA reads TGTGCCAGCAGTAGGGACAGGGCCACTGAAGCTTTCTTT. It codes for CASSRDRATEAFF.

The V gene is TRBV11-3, the J gene TRBJ2-1, with a weak D call TRBD1 (5 bases). Germline V gives CDR1 SGHNT, CDR2 YENEEA. Trimming removed 5 bases from V and 3 bases from J, with 8 bases in between. CDR3 length: 13 amino acids. The CDR3 DNA sequence: TGTGCCAGCAGCCAAGACAGCTACAATGAGCAGTTCTTC. It translates to CASSQDSYNEQFF.

This clone appeared a few times. V is TRBV30 and J is TRBJ2-2, with a tentative D call TRBD2 (5 bases). V lost 7 bases to trimming and J lost 5 bases, with 17 bases between them. The germline CDR1 and CDR2 sequences are GTSNPN and SVGIG (reference sequence). There are 14 residues in the CDR3. The CDR3 DNA follows: TGTGCCTCGGAACGGCTAGCAGCGACCGGGGAGCTGTTTTTT. Its protein product is CASERLAATGELFF.